Each of the 30 T cell receptor beta chains below was sequenced from the same sample in a study of T-cell reconstitution after alpha-beta-depleted transplantation in children. A TCRbeta library incorporating unique molecular identifiers was prepared. A single record per CDR3 protein comes from TCRdb applying MiXCR to the PCR reads. The sample lists 180,000 or so distinct CDR3 sequences, approximately 6% occurring once. The sample in question was PBMCs, obtained before TCRalphabeta/CD19-depleted stem cell transplant. The source is a girl in the first two years of life with combined immunodeficiency, due to receive a stem cell transplant.

This clonotype was counted at least ten times. V gene TRBV20-1 combines with J gene TRBJ2-5; D perhaps matches TRBD1 (7 bases). The V and J ends lost 5 bases and 5 bases respectively, with 15 bases between them. Germline V gene sequence: CDR1 DFQATT, CDR2 SNEGSKA (reference sequence). CDR3 length equals 13 residues. This chain's CDR3 is CSAGYRGGETQYF. The CDR3 DNA follows: TGCAGTGCTGGCTACAGGGGAGGCGAGACCCAGTACTTC.

In this sample, this clonotype turned up many times. The V call is TRBV24-1, the J call TRBJ1-5, with D tentatively TRBD1 (5 bases). The V and J ends lost 2 bases and 4 bases respectively, with 8 bases between them. This CDR3 is 14 amino acids long. Germline CDR1 and CDR2: KGHDR and SFDVKD. The CDR3 spells CATSDYQGNQPQHF. In DNA form, the CDR3 reads TGTGCCACCAGTGATTACCAGGGAAATCAGCCCCAGCATTTT.

This clonotype has at least ten counts. The chain couples TRBV12-3 or TRBV12-4 to TRBJ2-3, with a weak D call TRBD2 (6 bases). V was trimmed by 0 bases and J by 2 bases, leaving 9 bases between them. The length of the CDR3 is 15 residues. Here the CDR3 DNA reads TGTGCCAGCAGTTTAGCGGGGGGTCACACAGATACGCAGTATTTT. Translating it yields CASSLAGGHTDTQYF.

The rearrangement uses TRBV10-3 and TRBJ2-1, with D perhaps matching TRBD1 (6 bases). The CDR3 loop spans 15 amino acids. Trimming left V 4 bases short and J 2 bases short, with 12 bases between. Germline values: CDR1 ENHRY, CDR2 SYGVKD. CDR3 sequence reads: CAISVEGVPYNEQFF. The CDR3 coding sequence is TGTGCCATCAGTGTAGAGGGGGTCCCCTACAATGAGCAGTTCTTC.

In this sample, this clonotype turned up many times. The chain recombines TRBV29-1 with TRBJ2-5, with 9 nucleotides matching TRBD1. CDR3 length: 13 residues. Germline trimming cut 5 bases from V and 5 bases from J; bases unmatched to any gene: 6. Germline V gene data show CDR1 as SQVTM and CDR2 as ANQGSEA. For the CDR3, the DNA is TGCAGCGTTAGGGACAGGGCGGACGAGACCCAGTACTTC. This codes for CSVRDRADETQYF.

This clonotype showed up just a few times. V is TRBV7-9 and J is TRBJ2-1, with a possible D match to TRBD2 (6 bases). Trimming cost V 5 bases and J 10 bases, with 15 bases left between them. There are 13 residues in the CDR3. From germline, CDR1 is SEHNR and CDR2 FQNEAQ (reference sequence). CDR3 DNA sequence: TGTGCCAGCAGCCCTATTCTAGCGAACGAGCAGTTCTTC. It is translated as CASSPILANEQFF.

This clonotype has ten or more counts. This chain connects TRBV4-3 to TRBJ2-3, with TRBD1 matching 8 bases. CDR3 length: 15 residues. In germline, CDR1 is LGHNA, CDR2 YSLEER. V gave up 4 bases and J gave up 2 bases; unmatched junction bases: 5. The CDR3 spells CASSPGTGYTDTQYF. As DNA, the CDR3 is TGCGCCAGCAGCCCCGGGACAGGCTACACAGATACGCAGTATTTT.

This clonotype has at least ten counts. This chain connects TRBV5-1 to TRBJ2-1; TRBD2 matches at 13 bases. This CDR3 has 15 amino acids. V trimming: 0 bases; J trimming: 8 bases; junction bases outside the gene matches: 2. CDR1 is SGHRS, CDR2 YFSETQ, per germline. The CDR3 region is CASSLVGLAGDEQFF. The CDR3 region has the DNA TGCGCCAGCAGCTTGGTCGGACTAGCGGGGGATGAGCAGTTCTTC.

The sample holds many counts of this clonotype. The chain couples TRBV2 to TRBJ2-5; TRBD2 matches 12 bases. V trimming: 6 bases; J trimming: 4 bases; junction bases outside the gene matches: 3. There are 14 residues in the CDR3. CDR1 is SNHLY, CDR2 FYNNEI, per germline. The CDR3 loop is CASRGLAGAETQYF. CDR3 nucleotide sequence: TGTGCCAGCAGGGGACTAGCGGGCGCAGAGACCCAGTACTTC.

The chain has TRBV7-9 and TRBJ2-7; possible D gene TRBD1, 7 bases. The CDR3 contains 15 residues. Between the trimmed V and J ends, which lost 4 bases and 1 base, there was a span of 14 bases. The germline V gene has CDR1 SEHNR and CDR2 FQNEAQ (reference sequence). The CDR3 protein is CASSYLGGQSYEQYF. CDR3 nucleotide sequence: TGTGCCAGCAGCTATTTGGGGGGACAGTCCTACGAGCAGTACTTC. Full variable domain (outside the CDR3, taken from reference TRBV7-9 and TRBJ2-7): DTGVSQNPRHKITKRGQNVTFRCDPISEHNRLYWYRQTLGQGPEFLTYFQNEAQLEKSRLLSDRFSAERPKGSFSTLEIQRTEQGDSAMYLCASSYLGGQSYEQYFGPGTRLTVT.

This clonotype was seen many times. This chain links TRBV6-2 or TRBV6-3 with TRBJ2-1; no definite D call. V was clipped by 0 bases and J by 7 bases, with 7 bases between them. Per germline, CDR1 MNHEY and CDR2 SVGEGT. The CDR3 consists of 13 residues. This CDR3 reads CASSYSYYNEQFF. In DNA form, the CDR3 reads TGTGCCAGCAGTTACTCCTATTATAATGAGCAGTTCTTC.

This clonotype was seen many times. This rearrangement joins TRBV12-3 or TRBV12-4 to TRBJ1-1; D remains unclear. Trimming removed 3 bases at V and 1 base at J, with 9 bases between. The length of the CDR3 is 14 residues. CDR3 sequence reads: CASSFTRANTEAFF. The CDR3 DNA reads TGTGCCAGCAGTTTTACCCGGGCGAACACTGAAGCTTTCTTT.

The table lists this clonotype with many counts. CDR3 coding DNA: TGTGCCAGCAGCTTTTACCCCCCCACTAGCAATGAGCAGTTCTTC. It encodes CASSFYPPTSNEQFF. This chain links TRBV7-9 with TRBJ2-1, with D possibly matching TRBD2 (5 bases). With 3 bases removed from V and 6 bases from J, the gap between germline ends came to 15 bases. The CDR3 contains 15 residues. Germline CDR1 and CDR2: SEHNR and FQNEAQ (reference sequence).

This clonotype showed up just a few times. The rearrangement links TRBV7-2 to TRBJ2-5, with no clear D. Trimming shortened V by 4 bases and J by 7 bases, and 10 bases separated the two germline ends. The CDR3 length is 12 residues. The V gene's germline CDR1 is SGHTA and CDR2 FQGNSA. CDR3 in DNA: TGTGCCAGCAGCTGGCCGGACGGGACCCAGTACTTC. This gives the protein CASSWPDGTQYF.

The CDR3: CASSLGVGLADNNEQFF. The CDR3 nucleotides read TGTGCCAGCAGCTTAGGCGTGGGGCTAGCGGATAACAATGAGCAGTTCTTC. The chain uses TRBV7-2 and TRBJ2-1, with TRBD2 matching 7 bases. CDR1 and CDR2 (germline): SGHTA, FQGNSA. The CDR3 covers 17 residues. Trimming removed 1 base from V and 5 bases from J; junction bases left unmatched: 11.

This clonotype was recorded at least ten times. The CDR3 loop is CASSLELTSPQYEQYF. The CDR3 coding sequence is TGTGCCAGCAGCTTAGAGCTGACTAGCCCCCAATACGAGCAGTACTTC. This sequence joins TRBV7-2 and TRBJ2-7, with TRBD2 matching over 7 bases. The J segment lost 4 bases and the V segment lost 1 base, leaving 10 bases of the junction unmatched. The CDR3 extends over 16 amino acids. Germline V gene sequence: CDR1 SGHTA, CDR2 FQGNSA.

This clonotype was detected ten times or more. The chain links TRBV29-1 to TRBJ1-2, with D perhaps TRBD1 (6 bases). In germline, CDR1 is SQVTM, CDR2 ANQGSEA. Trimming took off 2 bases at V and 8 bases at J, with 9 bases between the two ends. The CDR3 consists of 11 residues. CDR3 protein: CSVERGKGYTF. The CDR3 DNA reads as TGCAGCGTTGAAAGGGGGAAGGGCTACACCTTC.

This clonotype was seen more than once but under ten times. The chain carries TRBV4-3 and TRBJ2-7, with 8 bases identical to TRBD2. CDR3 length: 16 residues. The junction had 8 bases not matched to a gene; V was cut back by 0 bases and J by 4 bases. In germline, CDR1 is LGHNA, CDR2 YSLEER. The CDR3 DNA reads TGCGCCAGCAGCCAAGATTATCGGGGGGGCCAGTACGAGCAGTACTTC. Translating it yields CASSQDYRGGQYEQYF.

This clonotype was recorded a few times. This chain joins TRBV12-3 or TRBV12-4 and TRBJ1-2; D is unresolved. This CDR3 contains 15 residues. V lost 5 bases, J lost 3 bases, and 16 bases lay in between. CDR3 sequence (DNA): TGTGCCAGCAGTACCCTACCGGCAGGATACTATGGCTACACCTTC. Protein sequence: CASSTLPAGYYGYTF.

This clonotype was observed a handful of times. The V call is TRBV15, the J call TRBJ1-5; 9 nucleotides match TRBD1. This CDR3 is 18 amino acids long. The V segment lost 0 bases and the J segment 3 bases; nucleotides outside the gene matches: 9. Germline V gives CDR1 LNHNV, CDR2 YYDKDF (reference sequence). The CDR3 bases are TGTGCCACCAGCAGAGAAGGACCGGGACAGGGACTCAATCAGCCCCAGCATTTT. This translates into CATSREGPGQGLNQPQHF.

This chain links TRBV7-8 with TRBJ2-3, with D possibly TRBD2 on 5 matching bases. This CDR3 has 15 amino acids. Germline CDR1 reads SGHVS; CDR2 reads FQNEAQ. V was trimmed by 5 bases and J by 4 bases, leaving 16 bases between them. CDR3 loop: CASSPPGVGADTQYF. For the CDR3, the DNA is TGTGCCAGCAGCCCCCCCGGTGTGGGAGCAGATACGCAGTATTTT.

This clonotype was detected ten times or more. The rearrangement joins TRBV20-1 to TRBJ2-5; no reliable D call. Trimming left V 0 bases short and J 5 bases short, with 16 bases between. Germline CDR1 reads DFQATT; CDR2 reads SNEGSKA (reference sequence). CDR3 length: 15 residues. The DNA of the CDR3 is TGCAGTGCTAGAGATGATATGGCGATCGTGGAGACCCAGTACTTC. This gives the protein CSARDDMAIVETQYF.

This clonotype was recorded at least ten times. This chain joins TRBV4-2 and TRBJ2-7, with D possibly being TRBD2 (5 bases). The CDR3 spans 13 residues. V lost 0 bases, J lost 7 bases, and 10 bases lay in between. Germline lookup yields CDR1 LGHNA and CDR2 YNFKEQ. The CDR3 nucleotides read TGTGCCAGCAGCCAAGAGTCAACGGGGGAGCAGTACTTC. This codes for CASSQESTGEQYF.

This clonotype was counted ten times or more. The rearrangement uses TRBV12-3 or TRBV12-4 and TRBJ2-1; D call uncertain. Trimming removed 6 bases from V and 6 bases from J, with 12 bases in between. This CDR3 is 13 amino acids long. The CDR3 region is CASSPPDLNEQFF. In nucleotides, the CDR3 is TGTGCCAGCAGCCCGCCCGATCTCAATGAGCAGTTCTTC.

This clonotype came up many times. The chain has TRBV12-3 or TRBV12-4 and TRBJ1-2; the D is unclear. There are 15 residues in the CDR3. The germline V and J ends were trimmed by 2 bases and 1 base, with 11 bases remaining between them. This CDR3 reads CASSLYVNRNYGYTF. The DNA for the CDR3 is TGTGCCAGCAGTTTATACGTCAACCGTAACTATGGCTACACCTTC.

This clonotype was seen ten or more times. The genes are TRBV20-1 and TRBJ2-2, with 8 bases that match TRBD1. J lost 6 bases, V lost 1 base, and 13 bases had no gene match. The CDR3 length is 17 residues. Looked up from germline, CDR1 is DFQATT and CDR2 is SNEGSKA (reference sequence). This CDR3 is CSARAPPDRGRSGELFF. CDR3 DNA sequence: TGCAGTGCTAGAGCCCCCCCCGACAGGGGAAGATCCGGGGAGCTGTTTTTT.

J is TRBJ2-3 and V is TRBV4-1; D tentatively reads TRBD1 or TRBD2 (6 bases each). V lost 1 base, J lost 4 bases, and 12 bases lay in between. The CDR3 covers 15 residues. Germline CDR1 is MGHRA and CDR2 is YSYEKL. The CDR3 DNA reads TGCGCCAGCAGCCAAGCTCCGGGGGCGGCAGATACGCAGTATTTT. Translating gives CASSQAPGAADTQYF.

This clonotype was observed many times. This sequence joins TRBV5-1 and TRBJ2-3; D not certain. The CDR3 runs 14 residues. Germline lookup yields CDR1 SGHRS and CDR2 YFSETQ. V was cut by 0 bases and J by 1 base, with 6 bases left in between. The CDR3 DNA reads TGCGCCAGCAGCTTGGTCTTCCGCACAGATACGCAGTATTTT. This sequence encodes CASSLVFRTDTQYF.

This clonotype was counted a few times. This chain joins TRBV3-1 and TRBJ2-2, with D possibly being TRBD1 (8 bases). Between the trimmed V and J ends, which lost 1 base and 1 base, there was a span of 22 bases. The CDR3 runs 20 residues. Germline CDR1 and CDR2: LGHDT and YNNKEL (reference sequence). This CDR3 is CASSQGGGDRRWKNTGELFF. CDR3 coding DNA: TGTGCCAGCAGCCAAGGAGGGGGGGACAGGCGGTGGAAGAACACCGGGGAGCTGTTTTTT.

This clonotype was detected ten times or more. The DNA of the CDR3 is TGCAGTGCGGAAATTAGCGGGACTACCTACGAGCAGTACTTC. This codes for CSAEISGTTYEQYF. The rearrangement links TRBV20-1 to TRBJ2-7, with TRBD2 matching 8 bases. Germline V gives CDR1 DFQATT, CDR2 SNEGSKA (reference sequence). The CDR3 runs to 14 residues. With V trimmed by 6 bases and J by 2 bases, 9 bases remained unmatched.